A single sample is the source of the 27 T cell receptor beta chains below, sequenced in a study of blood T cell repertoires in COVID-19. TCRdb's table, derived via immunoSEQ multiplex PCR, lists solely in-frame clones and lacks some. In the table there are more than 150,000 clones, under 85% of which are singletons. The sample consisted of peripheral blood. These receptors came from an elderly woman with acute or convalescent COVID-19.

The V call is TRBV7-2, the J call TRBJ2-2, with TRBD2 identical over 11 bases. V was pared by 4 bases and J by 4 bases, with 14 bases of the junction left unmatched. This CDR3 spans 19 amino acids. Per the germline V gene, CDR1 is SGHTA and CDR2 is FQGNSA. This CDR3 is CASSSSPDLAGGVTGELFF. As DNA, the CDR3 is TGTGCCAGCAGCTCCTCGCCGGACCTAGCGGGGGGTGTCACCGGGGAGCTGTTTTTT. Full variable domain (missing parts from reference TRBV7-2 and TRBJ2-2): GAGVSQSPSNKVTEKGKDVELRCDPISGHTALYWYRQSLGQGLEFLIYFQGNSAPDKSGLPSDRFSAERTGGSVSTLTIQRTQQEDSAVYLCASSSSPDLAGGVTGELFFGEGSRLTVL.

The chain links TRBV5-4 to TRBJ2-3; 12 nucleotides agree with TRBD1. The J segment lost 6 bases and the V segment lost 4 bases, leaving 6 bases of the junction unmatched. Germline V gives CDR1 SGHNT, CDR2 YYREEE (reference sequence). This CDR3 has 15 amino acids. In DNA form, the CDR3 reads TGTGCCAGCAGCGCCGGGACAGGGGGCGAGGATACGCAGTATTTT. Translated, it gives CASSAGTGGEDTQYF.

The chain is built from TRBV6-2 or TRBV6-3 and TRBJ2-7, with D perhaps TRBD2 (6 bases). V was cut by 2 bases and J by 4 bases, with 9 bases left in between. Germline V CDR1 and CDR2: MNHEY, SVGEGT. CDR3 length: 13 residues. The CDR3 loop reads CASSYGDLYEQYF. CDR3 in DNA: TGTGCCAGCAGTTACGGGGACTTGTACGAGCAGTACTTC.

This chain uses TRBV18 with TRBJ2-3, with D uncertain. CDR3 length: 15 amino acids. V was shortened by 3 bases and J by 1 base, with 11 bases between the two germline ends. Germline V gene data show CDR1 as KGHSH and CDR2 as LQKENI. CDR3 in amino acids: CASSPSVTGTDTQYF. The CDR3 coding sequence is TGTGCCAGCTCACCGTCGGTTACTGGCACAGATACGCAGTATTTT.

The chain joins TRBV5-5 to TRBJ2-7; the match to TRBD2 covers 10 bases. Per germline, CDR1 SGHKS and CDR2 YYEKEE (reference sequence). V lost 4 bases to trimming and J lost 8 bases; unmatched junction nucleotides: 12. There are 15 residues in the CDR3. In nucleotides, the CDR3 is TGTGCCAGCAGCGAGGGGAGGACTAGCGGCTCGAAGCAGTACTTC. It translates to CASSEGRTSGSKQYF.

This clone was seen a few times. The CDR3 protein is CASSQEKLTGGGDSPLHF. CDR3 bases: TGCGCCAGCAGCCAAGAGAAACTGACAGGGGGCGGGGATTCACCCCTCCACTTT. This rearrangement joins TRBV4-1 to TRBJ1-6; the match to TRBD1 covers 10 bases. The germline V gene encodes CDR1 MGHRA and CDR2 YSYEKL. CDR3 size: 18 residues. V shed 0 bases, J shed 8 bases, and the junction held 10 bases outside the gene matches.

The chain joins TRBV25-1 to TRBJ1-2; D possibly corresponds to TRBD1 (5 bases). Trimming took 6 bases from V and 5 from J, leaving 16 bases between them. Germline V gene lookup returns CDR1 MGHDK and CDR2 SYGVNS. The CDR3 sequence is 14 residues long. The chain's CDR3 is CASSATLGGYGYTF. Here the CDR3 DNA reads TGTGCCAGCAGCGCCACCTTGGGGGGTTATGGCTACACCTTC.

The chain joins TRBV5-1 to TRBJ2-2, with 7 bases fitting TRBD2. V trimming: 2 bases; J trimming: 6 bases; junction bases outside the gene matches: 7. The CDR3 contains 15 residues. Germline CDR1 and CDR2: SGHRS and YFSETQ. CDR3 loop: CASSFSGPVSGELFF. CDR3 nucleotides: TGCGCCAGCAGCTTTAGCGGGCCCGTATCCGGGGAGCTGTTTTTT.

This clone was found a few times. The chain joins TRBV7-2 to TRBJ1-3; 8 nucleotides agree with TRBD1. CDR3 size: 14 residues. J was trimmed by 9 bases and V by 5 bases; bases with no gene match: 9. Germline values: CDR1 SGHTA, CDR2 FQGNSA. The CDR3 loop reads CASSERQGSPTIYF. Here the CDR3 DNA reads TGTGCCAGCAGCGAAAGACAGGGGTCTCCCACCATATATTTT.

A single count supports this clone. J is TRBJ2-1 and V is TRBV9; tentative D call: TRBD1 (5 bases). V dropped 0 bases and J dropped 6 bases, with 10 bases sitting between them. CDR1 and CDR2 (germline): SGDLS, YYNGEE. CDR3 size: 14 residues. CDR3 sequence reads: CASSVAGQLNEQFF. The CDR3 DNA is TGTGCCAGCAGCGTAGCAGGGCAGCTCAATGAGCAGTTCTTC.

Of note for this clone: This same CDR3 is encoded by further DNA sequences in the sample. The chain has TRBV7-2 and TRBJ2-7; TRBD1 matches 10 bases. Trimming took 2 bases from V and 1 from J; bases not matched to a gene: 2. Per the germline V gene, CDR1 is SGHTA and CDR2 is FQGNSA. This CDR3 contains 15 residues. The CDR3, as DNA: TGTGCCAGCAGCTTACGGACAGGGGGATCCTACGAGCAGTACTTC. Amino acids: CASSLRTGGSYEQYF.

There are a few counts of this clone. The J gene is TRBJ1-5, the V gene TRBV7-8; D ambiguous. V dropped 8 bases and J dropped 7 bases, with 9 bases sitting between them. Germline values: CDR1 SGHVS, CDR2 FQNEAQ. CDR3 length: 11 residues. CDR3: CASGLRQPQHF. CDR3 nucleotide sequence: TGTGCCAGCGGCCTTAGACAGCCCCAGCATTTT.

The V call is TRBV10-3, the J call TRBJ1-2, with 10 bases identical to TRBD1. Losses at the gene ends were 2 bases for V and 7 bases for J; bases not matched to a gene: 7. Germline CDR1 and CDR2: ENHRY and SYGVKD. There are 15 residues in the CDR3. The CDR3 DNA is TGTGCCATCAGTGAGGTGACAGGGGGCTCTACTGGCTACACCTTC. Amino acids: CAISEVTGGSTGYTF.

The chain combines TRBV30 with TRBJ1-1; D not resolved. Looked up from germline, CDR1 is GTSNPN and CDR2 is SVGIG (reference sequence). Trimming shortened V by 1 base and J by 1 base, and 7 bases separated the two germline ends. The CDR3 runs 13 residues. The CDR3 nucleotides read TGTGCCTGGAGTGGTAACAAGAACACTGAAGCTTTCTTT. Amino acid sequence: CAWSGNKNTEAFF.

V is TRBV6-2 or TRBV6-3 and J is TRBJ1-1, with D tentatively TRBD1 (5 bases). Germline CDR1 and CDR2: MNHEY and SVGEGT. The CDR3 totals 14 residues. V lost 0 bases, J lost 3 bases, and 8 bases lay in between. The DNA for the CDR3 is TGTGCCAGCAGTTACTCGATCAGGGACACTGAAGCTTTCTTT. Protein sequence: CASSYSIRDTEAFF.

The rearrangement links TRBV25-1 to TRBJ2-3; weak D call: TRBD1 (6 bases). The CDR3 has 13 amino acids. Per germline, CDR1 MGHDK and CDR2 SYGVNS. The ends were cut back, 5 bases at V and 3 bases at J, with 9 bases in the middle. CDR3 sequence (DNA): TGTGCCAGCAGTCTAACAGGGACAGATACGCAGTATTTT. This encodes CASSLTGTDTQYF.

As regards this clone: The junction does not match germline at one end; this may be a read error. The rearrangement joins TRBV10-3 to TRBJ2-1, with TRBD1 matching over 7 bases. CDR1 and CDR2 (germline): ENHRY, SYGVKD. The CDR3 runs 15 residues. CDR3 nucleotides: TGTGCCATCGGTGAAGAGGGGGCCACCTACAATGAGCAGTTCTTC. Encoded protein: CAIGEEGATYNEQFF.

V is TRBV20-1 and J is TRBJ1-1; D gene uncertain. V was cut by 3 bases and J by 2 bases, with 7 bases left in between. The CDR3 has 12 residues. The V gene's germline CDR1 is DFQATT and CDR2 SNEGSKA (reference sequence). The CDR3 region has the DNA TGCAGTGCTAGTTTCAGTAACACTGAAGCTTTCTTT. Amino acids: CSASFSNTEAFF.

The V and J genes are TRBV6-4 and TRBJ1-2; no clear D gene. The V end was cut by 1 base, the J end by 0 bases, with 9 bases between. CDR1 and CDR2 from the germline V gene are MRHNA and SNTAGT. The CDR3 runs to 15 residues. The CDR3 sequence: CASSDWPVTNYGYTF. CDR3 coding DNA: TGTGCCAGCAGTGACTGGCCCGTTACTAACTATGGCTACACCTTC.

V gene TRBV19 combines with J gene TRBJ1-4, with TRBD1 matching over 9 bases. This CDR3 has 16 residues. V trimming: 3 bases; J trimming: 7 bases; junction bases outside the gene matches: 9. Germline V CDR1 and CDR2: LNHDA, SQIVND (reference sequence). The CDR3 DNA follows: TGTGCCAGTAGTATCTCGGGACAGGGAAGGGGTGAAAAACTGTTTTTT. Its protein is CASSISGQGRGEKLFF.

The chain joins TRBV14 to TRBJ2-2; 9 bases fit TRBD1. Trimming took 1 base from V and 6 from J; bases not matched to a gene: 3. Looked up from germline, CDR1 is SGHDN and CDR2 is FVKESK. The CDR3 is 15 residues long. The CDR3 protein is CASSQGTGVAGELFF. In DNA form, the CDR3 reads TGTGCCAGCAGCCAAGGGACAGGGGTCGCCGGGGAGCTGTTTTTT.

The CDR3 nucleotides read TGCGCCAGCAGCTCCCGGGAACAGGGTTACAATGAGCAGTTCTTC. Protein sequence: CASSSREQGYNEQFF. The rearrangement links TRBV5-1 to TRBJ2-1; D is perhaps TRBD1 (6 bases). This CDR3 contains 15 residues. The V end was cut by 3 bases, the J end by 4 bases, with 14 bases between. Germline values: CDR1 SGHRS, CDR2 YFSETQ.

CDR3 sequence (DNA): TGTGCCAGCAGTGACCTGAGGACTAGCGGGAGGACCCATGAGCAGTTCTTC. Its protein product is CASSDLRTSGRTHEQFF. The chain has TRBV2 and TRBJ2-1; 14 bases map to TRBD2. V dropped 3 bases and J dropped 8; count of bases not matched to a gene: 9. The CDR3 is 17 residues long. Looked up from germline, CDR1 is SNHLY and CDR2 is FYNNEI.

Only one count was recorded for this clone. This rearrangement joins TRBV7-9 to TRBJ1-2; D is unresolved. The CDR3 covers 12 residues. Germline-derived CDR1 and CDR2 are SEHNR and FQNEAQ (reference sequence). V lost 5 bases and J lost 2, with 6 bases in between. The CDR3, as DNA: TGTGCCAGCAGCCCCGGGAACTATGGCTACACCTTC. It is translated as CASSPGNYGYTF.

The chain couples TRBV19 to TRBJ1-5; 9 bases are shared with TRBD1. The CDR3 consists of 14 residues. Germline V gene data show CDR1 as LNHDA and CDR2 as SQIVND (reference sequence). J gave up 11 bases and V 6 bases, and 11 bases lay outside the gene matches. CDR3 sequence: CASRGQGYSTAQHF. The DNA of the CDR3 is TGTGCCAGTAGGGGACAGGGTTATAGCACGGCCCAGCATTTT.

The V call is TRBV14, the J call TRBJ2-2; TRBD1 matches at 8 bases. CDR1 and CDR2 (germline): SGHDN, FVKESK. The CDR3 length is 16 residues. V dropped 5 bases and J dropped 1; count of bases not matched to a gene: 6. CDR3 amino acids: CASSTVGTGNTGELFF. In DNA form, the CDR3 reads TGTGCCAGCAGCACCGTTGGGACAGGGAACACCGGGGAGCTGTTTTTT. Combining the CDR3 with reference TRBV14 and TRBJ2-2 gives the whole variable domain EAGVTQFPSHSVIEKGQTVTLRCDPISGHDNLYWYRRVMGKEIKFLLHFVKESKQDESGMPNNRFLAERTGGTYSTLKVQPAELEDSGVYFCASSTVGTGNTGELFFGEGSRLTVL.

CDR3 residues: CATSREAREGYGYTF. CDR3 DNA sequence: TGTGCCACCAGCAGAGAGGCCCGCGAGGGCTATGGCTACACCTTC. V is TRBV15 and J is TRBJ1-2; D is undetermined. Trimming took off 0 bases at V and 4 bases at J, with 12 bases between the two ends. CDR1 is LNHNV and CDR2 is YYDKDF in the germline V gene (reference sequence). This CDR3 has 15 residues.